This T cell receptor beta chain derives from a study of blood T cell repertoires in COVID-19. TCRdb keeps only in-frame clones here, not all; method: immunoSEQ multiplex PCR. This sample carries about 59,000 clones, around three quarters of them seen once, and the ten largest clones take 3% to 3.5%. This CDR3 is 14 amino acids long. Looked up from germline, CDR1 is LGHDT and CDR2 is YNNKEL (reference sequence). Deletions cut 5 bases from V and 4 bases from J, with 9 bases between. Material: peripheral blood. V is TRBV3-1 (or the pseudogene TRBV3-2) and J is TRBJ2-6; maybe TRBD2 (5 bases). The source is a man aged 55 to 70 with acute or convalescent COVID-19. The DNA of the CDR3 is TGTGCCAGCAGCGAGGGAACCGGGGCCAACGTCCTGACTTTC. Protein sequence: CASSEGTGANVLTF.